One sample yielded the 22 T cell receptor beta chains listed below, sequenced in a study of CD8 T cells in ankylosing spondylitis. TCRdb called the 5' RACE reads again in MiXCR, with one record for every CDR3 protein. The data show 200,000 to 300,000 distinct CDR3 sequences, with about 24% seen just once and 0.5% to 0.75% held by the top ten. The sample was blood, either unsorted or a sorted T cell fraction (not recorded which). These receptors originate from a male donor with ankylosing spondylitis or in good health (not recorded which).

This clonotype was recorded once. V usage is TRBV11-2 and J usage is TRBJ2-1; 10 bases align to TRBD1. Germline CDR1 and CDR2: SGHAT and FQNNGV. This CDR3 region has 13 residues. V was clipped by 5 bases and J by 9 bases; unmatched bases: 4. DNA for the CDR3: TGTGCCAGCAGCCGGGACAGGGGTAGTGAGCAGTTCTTC. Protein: CASSRDRGSEQFF.

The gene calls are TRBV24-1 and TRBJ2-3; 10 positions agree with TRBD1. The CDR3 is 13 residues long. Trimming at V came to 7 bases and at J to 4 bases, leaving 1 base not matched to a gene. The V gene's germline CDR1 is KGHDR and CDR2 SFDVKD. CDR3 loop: CATRGTGADTQYF. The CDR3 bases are TGTGCCACCAGAGGGACAGGGGCAGATACGCAGTATTTT.

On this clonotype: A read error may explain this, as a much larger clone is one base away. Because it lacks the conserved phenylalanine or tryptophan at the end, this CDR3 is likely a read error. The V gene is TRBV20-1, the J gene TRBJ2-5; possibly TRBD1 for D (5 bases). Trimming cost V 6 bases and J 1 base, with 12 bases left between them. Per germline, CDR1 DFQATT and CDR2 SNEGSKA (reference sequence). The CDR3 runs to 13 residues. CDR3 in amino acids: CSAPTDIQETQYL. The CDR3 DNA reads TGCAGTGCACCCACGGACATCCAAGAGACCCAGTACTTA.

The CDR3 protein is CASSVPTGTSADTDTQYF. The CDR3 nucleotides read TGTGCCAGCAGCGTCCCTACCGGGACTAGCGCGGACACAGATACGCAGTATTTT. The chain combines TRBV9 with TRBJ2-3, with TRBD2 identical over 10 bases. CDR3 length equals 18 residues. Trimming at V came to 2 bases and at J to 2 bases, leaving 11 bases not matched to a gene. Germline values: CDR1 SGDLS, CDR2 YYNGEE.

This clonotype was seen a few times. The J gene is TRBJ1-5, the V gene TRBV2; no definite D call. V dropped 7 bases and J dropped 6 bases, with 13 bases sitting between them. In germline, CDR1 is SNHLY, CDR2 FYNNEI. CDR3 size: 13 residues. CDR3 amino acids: CASTPDLGQPQHF. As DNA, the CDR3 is TGTGCCAGCACCCCAGATCTGGGTCAGCCCCAGCATTTT.

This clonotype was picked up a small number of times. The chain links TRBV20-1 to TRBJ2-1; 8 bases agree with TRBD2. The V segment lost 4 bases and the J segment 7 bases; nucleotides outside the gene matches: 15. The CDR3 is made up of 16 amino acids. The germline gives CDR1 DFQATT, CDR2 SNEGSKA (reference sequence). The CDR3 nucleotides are TGCAGTGCTACCCTGTCGGGGGGGCCCGCTACTAATGAGCAGTTCTTC. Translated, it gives CSATLSGGPATNEQFF.

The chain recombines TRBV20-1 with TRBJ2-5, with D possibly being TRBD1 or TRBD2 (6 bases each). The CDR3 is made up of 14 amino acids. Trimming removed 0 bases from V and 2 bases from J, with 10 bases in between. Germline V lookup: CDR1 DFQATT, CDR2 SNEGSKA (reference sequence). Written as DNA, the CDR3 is TGCAGTGCTAGAGAGGGGGGCCCTCAAGAGACCCAGTACTTC. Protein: CSAREGGPQETQYF.

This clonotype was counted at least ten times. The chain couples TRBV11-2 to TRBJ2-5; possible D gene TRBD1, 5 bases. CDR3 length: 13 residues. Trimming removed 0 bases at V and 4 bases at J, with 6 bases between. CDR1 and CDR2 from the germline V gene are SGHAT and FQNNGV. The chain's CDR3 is CASSLERGETQYF. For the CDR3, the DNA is TGTGCCAGCAGCTTAGAAAGGGGAGAGACCCAGTACTTC.

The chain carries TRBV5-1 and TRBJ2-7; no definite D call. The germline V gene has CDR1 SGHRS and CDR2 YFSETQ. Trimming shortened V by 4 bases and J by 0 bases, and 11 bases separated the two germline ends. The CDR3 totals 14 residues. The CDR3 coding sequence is TGCGCCAGCAGCACAGACGTGACCTCCTACGAGCAGTACTTC. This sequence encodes CASSTDVTSYEQYF.

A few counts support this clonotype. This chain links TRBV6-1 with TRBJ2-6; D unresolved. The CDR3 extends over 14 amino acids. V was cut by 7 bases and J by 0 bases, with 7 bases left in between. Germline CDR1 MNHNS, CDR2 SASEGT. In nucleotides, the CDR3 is TGTGCCAGCATGTCTGGCTCTGGGGCCAACGTCCTGACTTTC. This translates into CASMSGSGANVLTF.

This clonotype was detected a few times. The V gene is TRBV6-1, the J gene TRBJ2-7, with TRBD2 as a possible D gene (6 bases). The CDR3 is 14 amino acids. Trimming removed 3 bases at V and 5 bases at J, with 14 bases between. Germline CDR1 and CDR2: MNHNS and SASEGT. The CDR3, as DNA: TGTGCCAGCAGTGAGAGGTGGGGGGTCGACGAGCAGTACTTC. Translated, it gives CASSERWGVDEQYF.

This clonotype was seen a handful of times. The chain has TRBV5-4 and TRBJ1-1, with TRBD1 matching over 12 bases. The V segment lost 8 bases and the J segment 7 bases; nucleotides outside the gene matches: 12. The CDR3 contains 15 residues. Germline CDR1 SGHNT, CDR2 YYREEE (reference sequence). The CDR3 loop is CARSPGQGAEGEAFF. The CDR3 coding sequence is TGTGCCAGAAGCCCGGGACAGGGGGCGGAAGGTGAAGCTTTCTTT.

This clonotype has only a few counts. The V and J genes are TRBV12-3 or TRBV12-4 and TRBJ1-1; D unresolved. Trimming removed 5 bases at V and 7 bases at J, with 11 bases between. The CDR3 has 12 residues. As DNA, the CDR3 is TGTGCCAGCAGTGTGGACGGCCGTGAAGCTTTCTTT. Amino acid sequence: CASSVDGREAFF.

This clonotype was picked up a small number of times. The CDR3 here is CSVEGTGSSGANVLTF. DNA of the CDR3: TGCAGCGTTGAGGGGACAGGGAGCTCTGGGGCCAACGTCCTGACTTTC. V usage is TRBV29-1 and J usage is TRBJ2-6, with TRBD1 identical over 9 bases. V trimming: 3 bases; J trimming: 0 bases; junction bases outside the gene matches: 3. The CDR3 spans 16 residues. The germline CDR1 and CDR2 sequences are SQVTM and ANQGSEA.

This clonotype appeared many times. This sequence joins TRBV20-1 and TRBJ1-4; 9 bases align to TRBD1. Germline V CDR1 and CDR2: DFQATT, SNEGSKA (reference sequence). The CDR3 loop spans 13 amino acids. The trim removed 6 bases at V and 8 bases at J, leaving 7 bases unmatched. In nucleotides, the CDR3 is TGCAGTGCCTTGGGACAGGGAGGGGAAAAACTGTTTTTT. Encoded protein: CSALGQGGEKLFF.

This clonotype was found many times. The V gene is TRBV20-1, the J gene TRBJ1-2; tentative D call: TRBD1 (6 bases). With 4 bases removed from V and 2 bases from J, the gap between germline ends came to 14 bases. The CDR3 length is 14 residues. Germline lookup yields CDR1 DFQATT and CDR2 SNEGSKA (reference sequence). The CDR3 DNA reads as TGCAGTGCTAACGCCCGTGGACAGAACTATGGCTACACCTTC. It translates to CSANARGQNYGYTF.

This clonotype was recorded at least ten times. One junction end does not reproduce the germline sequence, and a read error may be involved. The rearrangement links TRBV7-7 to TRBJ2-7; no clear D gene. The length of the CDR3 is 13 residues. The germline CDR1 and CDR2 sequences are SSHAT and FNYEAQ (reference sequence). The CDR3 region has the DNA TGTGCTAGCAGCTCCCGGCCCTCGCGCGAGCAGTACTTC. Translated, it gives CASSSRPSREQYF.

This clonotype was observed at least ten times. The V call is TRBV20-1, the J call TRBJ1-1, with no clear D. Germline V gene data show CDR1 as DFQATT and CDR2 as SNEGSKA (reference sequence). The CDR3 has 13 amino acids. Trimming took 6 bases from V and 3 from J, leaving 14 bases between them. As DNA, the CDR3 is TGCAGTGCCTGGGCCGGGTGGGACACTGAAGCTTTCTTT. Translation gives CSAWAGWDTEAFF.

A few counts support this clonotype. Here the CDR3 DNA reads TGCAGTGCTAGAGATAGCAAGCGGGGGCCCGAGCAGTTCTTC. Its protein product is CSARDSKRGPEQFF. This sequence joins TRBV20-1 and TRBJ2-1; 8 bases align to TRBD2. The CDR3 consists of 14 residues. CDR1 is DFQATT and CDR2 is SNEGSKA in the germline V gene (reference sequence). V lost 0 bases and J lost 10; bases outside the gene matches: 8.

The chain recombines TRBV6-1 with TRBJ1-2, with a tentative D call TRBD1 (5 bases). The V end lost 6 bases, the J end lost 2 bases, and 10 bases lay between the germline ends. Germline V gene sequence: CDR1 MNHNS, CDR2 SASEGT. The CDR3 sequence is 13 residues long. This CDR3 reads CASRGTGNYGYTF. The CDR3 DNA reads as TGTGCCAGCAGGGGGACGGGCAACTATGGCTACACCTTC.

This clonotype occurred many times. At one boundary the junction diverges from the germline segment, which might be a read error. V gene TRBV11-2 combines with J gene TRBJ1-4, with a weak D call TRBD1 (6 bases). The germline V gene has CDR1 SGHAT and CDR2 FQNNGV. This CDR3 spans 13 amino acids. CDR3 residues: CASSLDPRGTSGF. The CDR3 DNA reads TGTGCCAGCAGCTTAGATCCCAGGGGAACGTCCGGGTTT.

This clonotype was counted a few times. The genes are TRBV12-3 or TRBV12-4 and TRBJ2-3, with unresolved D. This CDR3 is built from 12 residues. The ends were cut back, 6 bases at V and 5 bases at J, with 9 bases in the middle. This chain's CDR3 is CASRLNVDTQYF. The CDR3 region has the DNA TGTGCCAGCAGACTTAACGTAGATACGCAGTATTTT.